This T cell receptor beta chain stems from a study of T cell clonotyping in hematopoietic cell transplantation. General observations from the study: Few recipient clonotypes overlapped donors; over 95% were de novo at given depth.

Germline V gives CDR1 SQVTM, CDR2 ANQGSEA. The V end lost 0 bases, the J end lost 5 bases, and 7 bases lay between the germline ends. The CDR3 loop spans 13 amino acids. On this clone itself: Its target is unknown.

The assay was immunoSEQ multiplex PCR, and TCRdb's table has in-frame clones only and misses some. The sample lists 4,500 to 6,500 clones; 77% were seen once. The sequence derives from a male patient aged 45-59 years who had an allogeneic stem cell transplant from an unrelated donor, so the T cells may come from the graft donor. Some clones in this sample may be carry-over from other donors' samples. This sample comprised PBMCs, obtained 100 days after allogeneic stem cell transplant. The chain joins TRBV29-1 to TRBJ2-2; D may be TRBD1 (5 bases). The CDR3: CSVEDRVTGELFF. For the CDR3, the DNA is TGCAGCGTTGAAGACAGGGTAACCGGGGAGCTGTTTTTT.